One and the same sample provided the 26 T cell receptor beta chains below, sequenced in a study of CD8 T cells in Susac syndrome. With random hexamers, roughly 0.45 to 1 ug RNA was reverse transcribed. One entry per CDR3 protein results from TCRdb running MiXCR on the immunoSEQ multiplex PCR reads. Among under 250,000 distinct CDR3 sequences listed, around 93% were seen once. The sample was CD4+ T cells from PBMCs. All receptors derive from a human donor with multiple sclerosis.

DNA of the CDR3: TGCAGCGTTGAAGGACAGGGAGGTGGCGGCACTGAAGCTTTCTTT. Translated, it gives CSVEGQGGGGTEAFF. The chain uses TRBV29-1 and TRBJ1-1, with 7 positions matching TRBD1. The CDR3 consists of 15 residues. The V gene end was trimmed by 1 base and the J gene end by 4 bases; junction bases not matched to a gene: 9. The germline CDR1 and CDR2 sequences are SQVTM and ANQGSEA.

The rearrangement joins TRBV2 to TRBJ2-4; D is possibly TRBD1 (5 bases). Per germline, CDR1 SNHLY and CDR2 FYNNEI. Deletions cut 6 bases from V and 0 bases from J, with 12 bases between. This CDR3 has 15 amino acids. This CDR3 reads CASRPIRGAKNIQYF. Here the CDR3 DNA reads TGTGCCAGCAGACCGATTAGGGGAGCCAAAAACATTCAGTACTTC.

DNA of the CDR3: TGCGCCAGCAGCCAAGCTCCTGCGAGGAGAGAGACCCAGTACTTC. Protein product: CASSQAPARRETQYF. The chain has TRBV4-1 and TRBJ2-5, with D unclear. Germline V gene sequence: CDR1 MGHRA, CDR2 YSYEKL. This CDR3 is built from 15 residues. The germline V and J ends were trimmed by 1 base and 4 bases, with 13 bases remaining between them.

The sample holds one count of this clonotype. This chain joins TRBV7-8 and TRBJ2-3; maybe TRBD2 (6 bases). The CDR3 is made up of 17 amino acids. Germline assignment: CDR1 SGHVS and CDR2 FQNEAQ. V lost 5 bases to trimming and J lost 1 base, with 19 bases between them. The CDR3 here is CASSGRDSLVGTDTQYF. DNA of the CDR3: TGTGCCAGCAGCGGCCGGGACTCCCTAGTGGGCACAGATACGCAGTATTTT.

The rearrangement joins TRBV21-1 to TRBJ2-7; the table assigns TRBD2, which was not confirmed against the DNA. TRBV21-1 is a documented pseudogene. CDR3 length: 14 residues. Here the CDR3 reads CASTLTGTDYEQYV. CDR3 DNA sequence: TGTGCCAGCACCTTAACGGGGACTGACTACGAGCAGTACGTC.

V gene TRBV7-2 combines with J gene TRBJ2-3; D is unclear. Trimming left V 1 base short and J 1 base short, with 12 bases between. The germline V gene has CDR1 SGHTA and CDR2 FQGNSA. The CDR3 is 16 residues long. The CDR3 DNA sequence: TGTGCCAGCAGCTTAGGCCGCTCCTCGGGCACAGATACGCAGTATTTT. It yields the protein CASSLGRSSGTDTQYF.

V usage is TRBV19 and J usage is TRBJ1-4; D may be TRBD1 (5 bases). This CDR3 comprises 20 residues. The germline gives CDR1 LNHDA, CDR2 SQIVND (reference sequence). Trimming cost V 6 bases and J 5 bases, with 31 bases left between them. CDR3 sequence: CASSPSGPYPFMTGNEKLFF. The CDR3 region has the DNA TGTGCCAGTAGCCCCTCGGGGCCATACCCGTTTATGACCGGGAATGAAAAACTGTTTTTT.

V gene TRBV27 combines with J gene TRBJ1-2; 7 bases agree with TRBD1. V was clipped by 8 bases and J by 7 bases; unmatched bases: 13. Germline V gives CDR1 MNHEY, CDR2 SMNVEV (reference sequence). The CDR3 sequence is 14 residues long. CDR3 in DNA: TGTGCCAGCCGAACAGGGGCAGGGGAAATTGGCTACACCTTC. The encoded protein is CASRTGAGEIGYTF.

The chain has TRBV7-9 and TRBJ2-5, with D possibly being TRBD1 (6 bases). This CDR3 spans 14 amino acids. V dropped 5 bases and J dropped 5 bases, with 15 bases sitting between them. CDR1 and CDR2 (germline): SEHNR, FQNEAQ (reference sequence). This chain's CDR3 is CASSEPGVWETQYF. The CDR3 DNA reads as TGTGCCAGCAGCGAACCAGGGGTGTGGGAGACCCAGTACTTC.

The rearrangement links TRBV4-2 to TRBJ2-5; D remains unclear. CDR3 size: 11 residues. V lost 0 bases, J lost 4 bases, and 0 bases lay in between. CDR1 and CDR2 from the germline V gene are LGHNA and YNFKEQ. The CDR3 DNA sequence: TGTGCCAGCAGCCAAGAAGAGACCCAGTACTTC. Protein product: CASSQEETQYF.

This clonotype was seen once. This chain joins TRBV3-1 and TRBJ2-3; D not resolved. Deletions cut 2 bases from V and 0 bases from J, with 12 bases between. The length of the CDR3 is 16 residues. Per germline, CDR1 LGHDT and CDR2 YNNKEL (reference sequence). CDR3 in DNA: TGTGCCAGCAGCCAATCGATAAGGCCTAGCACAGATACGCAGTATTTT. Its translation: CASSQSIRPSTDTQYF.

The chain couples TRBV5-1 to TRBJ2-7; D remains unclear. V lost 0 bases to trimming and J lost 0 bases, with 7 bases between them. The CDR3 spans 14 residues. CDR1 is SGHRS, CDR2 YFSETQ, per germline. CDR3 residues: CASSLDPGSYEQYF. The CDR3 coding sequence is TGCGCCAGCAGCTTGGATCCGGGCTCCTACGAGCAGTACTTC.

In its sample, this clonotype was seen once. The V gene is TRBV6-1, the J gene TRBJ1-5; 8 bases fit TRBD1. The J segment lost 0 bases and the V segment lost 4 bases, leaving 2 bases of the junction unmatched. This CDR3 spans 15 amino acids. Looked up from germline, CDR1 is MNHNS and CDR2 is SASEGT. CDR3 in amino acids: CASSVTGDSNQPQHF. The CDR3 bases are TGTGCCAGCAGTGTGACAGGGGATAGCAATCAGCCCCAGCATTTT.

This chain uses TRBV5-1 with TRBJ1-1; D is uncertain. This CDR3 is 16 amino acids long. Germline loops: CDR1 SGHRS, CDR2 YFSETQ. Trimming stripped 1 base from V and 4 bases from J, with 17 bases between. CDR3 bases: TGCGCCAGCAGCTTGCGATCCGGCGTTAGGACCACTGAAGCTTTCTTT. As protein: CASSLRSGVRTTEAFF.

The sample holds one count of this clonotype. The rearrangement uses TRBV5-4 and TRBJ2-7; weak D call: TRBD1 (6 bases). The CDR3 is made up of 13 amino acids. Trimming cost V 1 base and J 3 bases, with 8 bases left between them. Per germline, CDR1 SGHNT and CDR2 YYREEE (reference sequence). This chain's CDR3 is CASSLPGDYEQYF. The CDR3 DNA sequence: TGTGCCAGCAGCTTGCCAGGGGACTACGAGCAGTACTTC.

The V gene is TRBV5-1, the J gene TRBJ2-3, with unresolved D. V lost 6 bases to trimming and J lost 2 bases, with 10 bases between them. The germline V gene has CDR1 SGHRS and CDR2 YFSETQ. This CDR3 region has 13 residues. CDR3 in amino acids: CASTDRATDTQYF. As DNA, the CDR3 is TGCGCCAGCACCGATCGGGCCACAGATACGCAGTATTTT.

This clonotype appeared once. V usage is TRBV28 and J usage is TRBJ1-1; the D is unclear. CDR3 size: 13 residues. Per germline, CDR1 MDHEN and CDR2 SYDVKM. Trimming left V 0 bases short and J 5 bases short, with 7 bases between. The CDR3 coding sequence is TGTGCCAGCAGTTTATGGGCTCGAACTGAAGCTTTCTTT. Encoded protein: CASSLWARTEAFF.

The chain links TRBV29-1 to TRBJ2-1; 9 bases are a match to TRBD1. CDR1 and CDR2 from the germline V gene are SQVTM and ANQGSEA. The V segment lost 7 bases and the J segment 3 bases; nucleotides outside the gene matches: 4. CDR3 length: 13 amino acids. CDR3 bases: TGCAGCGACAACAGGGGGCTCTACAATGAGCAGTTCTTC. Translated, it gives CSDNRGLYNEQFF.

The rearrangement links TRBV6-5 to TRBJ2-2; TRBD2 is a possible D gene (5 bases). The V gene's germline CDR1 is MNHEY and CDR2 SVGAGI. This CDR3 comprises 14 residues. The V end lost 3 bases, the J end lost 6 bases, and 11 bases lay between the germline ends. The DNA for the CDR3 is TGTGCCAGCAGTTATTTAGGGAGCGCCGGGGAGCTGTTTTTT. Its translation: CASSYLGSAGELFF.

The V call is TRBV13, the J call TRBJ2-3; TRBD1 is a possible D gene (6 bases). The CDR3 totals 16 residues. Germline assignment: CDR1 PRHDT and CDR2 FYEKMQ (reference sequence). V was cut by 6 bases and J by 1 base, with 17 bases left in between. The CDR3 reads CASSEHRQARTDTQYF. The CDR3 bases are TGTGCCAGCAGTGAACATCGACAGGCACGCACAGATACGCAGTATTTT. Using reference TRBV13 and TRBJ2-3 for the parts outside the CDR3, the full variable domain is AAGVIQSPRHLIKEKRETATLKCYPIPRHDTVYWYQQGPGQDPQFLISFYEKMQSDKGSIPDRFSAQQFSDYHSELNMSSLELGDSALYFCASSEHRQARTDTQYFGPGTRLTVL.

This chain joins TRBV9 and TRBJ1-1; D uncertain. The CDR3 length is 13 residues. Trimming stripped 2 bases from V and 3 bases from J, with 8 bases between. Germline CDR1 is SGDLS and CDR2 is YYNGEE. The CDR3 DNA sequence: TGTGCCAGCAGCGTGAACACTTACACTGAAGCTTTCTTT. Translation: CASSVNTYTEAFF.

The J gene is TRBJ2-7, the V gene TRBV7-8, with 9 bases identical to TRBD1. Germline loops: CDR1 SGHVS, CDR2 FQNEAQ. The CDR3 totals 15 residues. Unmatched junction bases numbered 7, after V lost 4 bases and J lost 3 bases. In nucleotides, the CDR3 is TGTGCCAGCAGCTCCTCCAGGGACAGGGACTACGAGCAGTACGTC. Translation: CASSSSRDRDYEQYV.

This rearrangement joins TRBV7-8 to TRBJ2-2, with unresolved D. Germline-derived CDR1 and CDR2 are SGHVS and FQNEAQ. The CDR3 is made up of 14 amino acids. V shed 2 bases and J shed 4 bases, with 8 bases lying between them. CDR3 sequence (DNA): TGTGCCAGCAGCTTACAACAGATCACCGGGGAGCTGTTTTTT. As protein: CASSLQQITGELFF.

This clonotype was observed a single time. This chain's CDR3 is CASSVVGQAADTEAFF. As DNA, the CDR3 is TGTGCCAGCAGCGTAGTGGGACAGGCAGCGGACACTGAAGCTTTCTTT. The chain couples TRBV9 to TRBJ1-1; 8 positions agree with TRBD1. V lost 0 bases, J lost 3 bases, and 7 bases stayed unmatched. CDR1 SGDLS and CDR2 YYNGEE come from the germline V gene. This CDR3 comprises 16 residues.

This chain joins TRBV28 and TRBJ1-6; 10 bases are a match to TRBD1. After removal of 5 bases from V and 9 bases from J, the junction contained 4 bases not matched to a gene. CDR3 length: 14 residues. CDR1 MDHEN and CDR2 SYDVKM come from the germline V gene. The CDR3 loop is CASSPGQGGSPLHF. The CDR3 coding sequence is TGTGCCAGCAGTCCAGGACAGGGGGGTTCACCCCTCCACTTT. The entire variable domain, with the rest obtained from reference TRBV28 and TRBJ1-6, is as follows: DVKVTQSSRYLVKRTGEKVFLECVQDMDHENMFWYRQDPGLGLRLIYFSYDVKMKEKGDIPEGYSVSREKKERFSLILESASTNQTSMYLCASSPGQGGSPLHFGNGTRLTVT.

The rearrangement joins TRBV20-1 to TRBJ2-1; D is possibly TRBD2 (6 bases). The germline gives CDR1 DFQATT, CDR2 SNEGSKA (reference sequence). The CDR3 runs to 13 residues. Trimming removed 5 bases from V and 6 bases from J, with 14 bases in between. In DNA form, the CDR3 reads TGCAGTGCTGGGACCGTCGGGGGCAATGAGCAGTTCTTC. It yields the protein CSAGTVGGNEQFF.